This T cell receptor (beta chain) was sequenced in a study of blood T cell repertoires in COVID-19. Across the whole study: The study drew acute and convalescent COVID-19 samples from the United States, Italy and Spain.

Germline loops: CDR1 MDHEN, CDR2 SYDVKM. This CDR3 has 16 residues. Trimming took 4 bases from V and 3 from J; bases not matched to a gene: 11. Individuals drawn from about 26 US areas were about 18 to 90 years old. Membership in each cohort depended on participant-reported clinical history. The authors' processing: The assay estimated nucleated cells by amplifying reference gene primers. Method: immunoSEQ multiplex PCR; TCRdb's copy keeps in-frame clones and lacks some. The V and J calls and clone size come from that table; D and trimming were worked out from the DNA. Here the sample spans some 320,000 clones, 75% to 90% being singletons.

The rearrangement joins TRBV28 to TRBJ2-7; 8 bases align to TRBD1. The receptor was isolated from a woman aged 30 to 39 who had been exposed to COVID-19. The specimen was PBMCs or T cells enriched from blood (not recorded which). CDR3 sequence: CASSWAQAGGIYEQYF. The CDR3 nucleotides are TGTGCCAGCAGTTGGGCCCAGGCAGGGGGCATCTACGAGCAGTACTTC.